The TCR beta chain described here comes from a study of T cells in localized non-small cell lung cancer. Remarks on this clone: Its matching antigen is unknown.

CDR3 length: 14 amino acids. Germline values: CDR1 GTSNPN, CDR2 SVGIG (reference sequence). The V end lost 7 bases, the J end lost 0 bases, and 13 bases lay between the germline ends. Points from the study as a whole: The study found T cell clonality highest in uninvolved adjacent lung, above tumor.

The protocol was immunoSEQ multiplex PCR, while the TCRdb copy is restricted to in-frame clones and leaves out a portion. The data hold tens of thousands of clones, with roughly 87% observed a single time. This specimen was peripheral blood, taken before any cancer treatment. This receptor was taken from a woman between 35 and 70 years old with stage I lung adenocarcinoma. V is TRBV30 and J is TRBJ1-5, with unresolved D. CDR3 amino acids: CASANSYSNQPQHF. In DNA form, the CDR3 reads TGTGCCTCCGCGAATTCCTATAGCAATCAGCCCCAGCATTTT.